This entry concerns a single T cell receptor beta chain. What it recognizes is unknown. The data derive from a study of T cell responses to AZD1222 COVID-19 vaccine. Study-level background: Pooling covered second doses at about 4 or about 12 weeks. Findings and limits, study-wide: Donors were mostly white British, more females; clonal diversity possibly underestimated. Without day 14 samples, only post-peak T cell repertoires were studied. Unmutated regions of variants are reportedly targeted by nearly half of spike-specific TCRs.

Assay: immunoSEQ multiplex PCR; the TCRdb copy retains only in-frame clones and omits some. The profile covers 90,000 to 150,000 clones, with about nine tenths appearing a single time and nearly 4.5% taken by the ten largest. CDR1 is SGHNT, CDR2 YYREEE, per germline (reference sequence). V dropped 4 bases and J dropped 8 bases, with 15 bases sitting between them. The CDR3 is made up of 13 amino acids. The V gene is TRBV5-4, the J gene TRBJ1-2; D gene unclear. Source: peripheral blood, taken on day 0 of AZD1222 vaccination. The receptor was isolated from an adult in good health. The CDR3 is CASSPESTRGYTF. The CDR3 bases are TGTGCCAGCAGCCCAGAATCGACGAGGGGCTACACCTTC.